The next 32 T cell receptor beta chains were all read from a single sample in a study of CD8+ T cells in alopecia areata. Extracted RNA was reverse transcribed, and the resulting cDNA served as sequencing template. The method was immunoSEQ multiplex PCR; TCRdb's version includes in-frame clones alone and lacks a portion of them. The table has some 180,000 clones, approximately 51% seen once; the top ten hold roughly 9.1%. The treatment was: oral pan-JAK inhibitor, 5-10 mg twice daily. The sequencing used CD8+ T cells sorted from blood, collected at roughly week 52, from a patient treated with tofacitinib. These receptors came from a human donor with alopecia areata.

This clone appeared a few times. The V call is TRBV18, the J call TRBJ1-5, with a tentative D call TRBD1 (5 bases). The CDR3 sequence is 16 residues long. Germline-derived CDR1 and CDR2 are KGHSH and LQKENI. V lost 2 bases and J lost 4, with 15 bases in between. For the CDR3, the DNA is TGTGCCAGCTCACCAATGGTGAGGGGCTTGAATCAGCCCCAGCATTTT. This encodes CASSPMVRGLNQPQHF.

The chain combines TRBV7-9 with TRBJ2-7, with no clear D. The CDR3 length is 13 residues. V was pared by 0 bases and J by 3 bases, with 6 bases between. Germline V gene lookup returns CDR1 SEHNR and CDR2 FQNEAQ (reference sequence). CDR3 nucleotide sequence: TGTGCCAGCAGCTTAGCGGCCAGCTACGAGCAGTACTTC. This gives the protein CASSLAASYEQYF.

The V gene is TRBV11-2, the J gene TRBJ2-3; 9 bases agree with TRBD1. The CDR3 is 15 residues long. After removal of 3 bases from V and 4 bases from J, the junction contained 5 bases not matched to a gene. CDR1 SGHAT and CDR2 FQNNGV come from the germline V gene. Written as DNA, the CDR3 is TGTGCCAGCAGCTTGGGTACAGGGGGCCCAGATACGCAGTATTTT. It yields the protein CASSLGTGGPDTQYF.

V usage is TRBV7-2 and J usage is TRBJ2-1; a weak D match, TRBD2 (6 bases). The CDR3 runs to 13 residues. Trimming removed 9 bases at V and 1 base at J, with 10 bases between. In germline, CDR1 is SGHTA, CDR2 FQGNSA. CDR3 bases: TGTGCCAGGGCCGGGAGTTCCTACAATGAGCAGTTCTTC. Its translation: CARAGSSYNEQFF.

In regard to this clone: Additional DNA sequences in this sample encode the identical CDR3. The J gene is TRBJ2-7, the V gene TRBV27, with D maybe TRBD1 (6 bases). CDR3 size: 12 residues. Germline assignment: CDR1 MNHEY and CDR2 SMNVEV (reference sequence). Trimming cost V 4 bases and J 4 bases, with 8 bases left between them. CDR3 residues: CASSSQGYEQYF. In DNA form, the CDR3 reads TGTGCCAGCAGTTCCCAGGGGTACGAGCAGTACTTC.

The chain combines TRBV14 with TRBJ2-1; either TRBD1 or TRBD2 may supply D (5 bases each). CDR3 length: 17 amino acids. Germline V gene data show CDR1 as SGHDN and CDR2 as FVKESK. V was clipped by 1 base and J by 9 bases, with 22 bases between them. The CDR3 is CASSQGLVGAPVGEQFF. The CDR3, as DNA: TGTGCCAGCAGCCAAGGCCTCGTCGGGGCTCCGGTGGGTGAGCAGTTCTTC.

This clone was detected only a few times. The gene calls are TRBV4-1 and TRBJ2-7, with D perhaps TRBD2 (5 bases). V was clipped by 1 base and J by 0 bases, with 10 bases between them. The CDR3 runs 15 residues. Germline V CDR1 and CDR2: MGHRA, YSYEKL. The CDR3 spells CASSQAGGFSYEQYF. CDR3 in DNA: TGCGCCAGCAGCCAAGCCGGCGGGTTCTCCTACGAGCAGTACTTC.

This clone has ten or more counts. The chain has TRBV29-1 and TRBJ2-5, with D perhaps assigned TRBD1 or TRBD2 (6 bases each). The germline V gene has CDR1 SQVTM and CDR2 ANQGSEA. The length of the CDR3 is 16 residues. V shed 0 bases and J shed 3 bases, with 17 bases lying between them. In DNA form, the CDR3 reads TGCAGCGTTGAAGACCGGGGGCGGGATTCCAAAGAGACCCAGTACTTC. This gives the protein CSVEDRGRDSKETQYF.

The chain has TRBV4-2 and TRBJ2-5, with D possibly being TRBD1 (6 bases). Trimming removed 7 bases from V and 2 bases from J, with 8 bases in between. Germline V gene data show CDR1 as LGHNA and CDR2 as YNFKEQ. CDR3 length: 12 residues. CDR3 in amino acids: CASMRGQETQYF. CDR3 sequence (DNA): TGTGCCAGCATGAGGGGGCAAGAGACCCAGTACTTC.

This chain joins TRBV9 and TRBJ2-5, with no clear D. Germline V CDR1 and CDR2: SGDLS, YYNGEE. This CDR3 region has 15 residues. Trimming took off 0 bases at V and 5 bases at J, with 14 bases between the two ends. The CDR3 spells CASSVALDSWETQYF. The CDR3 DNA follows: TGTGCCAGCAGCGTAGCTCTGGATAGCTGGGAGACCCAGTACTTC.

The chain carries TRBV11-2 and TRBJ2-1; a possible D gene is TRBD1 (6 bases). Between the trimmed V and J ends, which lost 6 bases and 13 bases, there was a span of 13 bases. Germline V gene data show CDR1 as SGHAT and CDR2 as FQNNGV. This CDR3 has 11 residues. CDR3 DNA sequence: TGTGCCAGCAGGATAAACAGGGATCAGTTCTTC. As protein: CASRINRDQFF. Full variable domain (outside the CDR3, taken from reference TRBV11-2 and TRBJ2-1): EAGVAQSPRYKIIEKRQSVAFWCNPISGHATLYWYQQILGQGPKLLIQFQNNGVVDDSQLPKDRFSAERLKGVDSTLKIQPAKLEDSAVYLCASRINRDQFFGPGTRLTVL.

This clone was recorded a few times. This chain links TRBV9 with TRBJ1-1; D gene ambiguous. Trimming removed 3 bases at V and 5 bases at J, with 11 bases between. Per the germline V gene, CDR1 is SGDLS and CDR2 is YYNGEE. The CDR3 is 13 residues long. CDR3 in DNA: TGTGCCAGCAGCGGCGGGGTGGGGACTGAAGCTTTCTTT. Protein: CASSGGVGTEAFF.

This clone was counted a single time. The CDR3 DNA follows: TGTGCCAGTCCCTCGGGACAGGGTTTCAACAATGAGCAGTTCTTC. Its protein product is CASPSGQGFNNEQFF. The genes are TRBV11-3 and TRBJ2-1, with 9 bases matching TRBD1. V trimming: 9 bases; J trimming: 5 bases; junction bases outside the gene matches: 11. Germline-derived CDR1 and CDR2 are SGHNT and YENEEA. The CDR3 is 15 residues long.

This clone has more than one count but fewer than ten. The CDR3 sequence is CASSWDRGPDTQYF. CDR3 in DNA: TGCGCCAGCAGTTGGGACAGGGGGCCAGATACGCAGTATTTT. The chain carries TRBV4-1 and TRBJ2-3; 12 positions agree with TRBD1. Trimming took 6 bases from V and 4 from J; bases not matched to a gene: 2. CDR3 length: 14 residues. Germline V gene data show CDR1 as MGHRA and CDR2 as YSYEKL.

Comment on this clone: A junction end diverges from the germline sequence, so it may reflect a read error. The J gene is TRBJ2-3, the V gene TRBV13, with D possibly being TRBD1 or TRBD2 (5 bases each). This CDR3 has 15 amino acids. Germline assignment: CDR1 PRHDT and CDR2 FYEKMQ (reference sequence). As DNA, the CDR3 is TGTGCCAGCAGCCTAGGGACCAGAGATACAGATACGCAGTATTTT. It is translated as CASSLGTRDTDTQYF.

In this sample, this clone turned up a few times. The chain carries TRBV29-1 and TRBJ2-5; D is possibly TRBD2 (6 bases). Germline V gives CDR1 SQVTM, CDR2 ANQGSEA. V dropped 4 bases and J dropped 3 bases, with 9 bases sitting between them. This CDR3 has 12 amino acids. The CDR3 DNA follows: TGCAGCGTTGTCGGAGGGGAAGAGACCCAGTACTTC. Translated, it gives CSVVGGEETQYF. The variable domain in full, with the rest retrieved from reference TRBV29-1 and TRBJ2-5, is SAVISQKPSRDICQRGTSLTIQCQVDSQVTMMFWYRQQPGQSLTLIATANQGSEATYESGFVIDKFPISRPNLTFSTLTVSNMSPEDSSIYLCSVVGGEETQYFGPGTRLLVL.

This chain links TRBV2 with TRBJ2-3; 8 bases align to TRBD2. In germline, CDR1 is SNHLY, CDR2 FYNNEI. The CDR3 totals 18 residues. V shed 1 base, J shed 3 bases, and the junction held 12 bases outside the gene matches. The CDR3 DNA is TGTGCCAGCAGTGAAGGACCCCCCGGGGGGGCTGGGACAGATACGCAGTATTTT. Its protein product is CASSEGPPGGAGTDTQYF.

This clone was recorded a few times. This chain connects TRBV29-1 to TRBJ2-3; TRBD2 matches at 9 bases. Trimming took 7 bases from V and 2 from J; bases not matched to a gene: 13. The length of the CDR3 is 16 residues. Per germline, CDR1 SQVTM and CDR2 ANQGSEA. The CDR3 is CSEAGLPSGDTDTQYF. The CDR3 nucleotides are TGCAGCGAGGCGGGGCTACCTAGCGGGGACACAGATACGCAGTATTTT.

This chain joins TRBV5-1 and TRBJ2-1; D is possibly TRBD2 (5 bases). The CDR3 sequence is 17 residues long. Germline values: CDR1 SGHRS, CDR2 YFSETQ. The germline V and J ends were trimmed by 3 bases and 0 bases, with 16 bases remaining between them. The CDR3 region has the DNA TGCGCCAGCAGCTGGTGGCCGGGGAGTAGCTCCTACAATGAGCAGTTCTTC. It is translated as CASSWWPGSSSYNEQFF.

This clone was counted only a few times. The V gene is TRBV19, the J gene TRBJ1-1; D is possibly TRBD1 (5 bases). V was shortened by 2 bases and J by 5 bases, with 15 bases between the two germline ends. The length of the CDR3 is 15 residues. Germline CDR1 reads LNHDA; CDR2 reads SQIVND (reference sequence). The CDR3 DNA is TGTGCCAGTAGTATATCGACTGGGGGTAGGACTGAAGCTTTCTTT. This gives the protein CASSISTGGRTEAFF.

This clone is medium-sized by share. The chain employs TRBV6-1 and TRBJ2-3, with 14 bases aligning to TRBD2. CDR3 length: 15 residues. V gave up 4 bases and J gave up 4 bases; unmatched junction bases: 1. The germline CDR1 and CDR2 sequences are MNHNS and SASEGT. The CDR3 nucleotides read TGTGCCAGCAGTGGACTAGCGGGGGGGCCAGATACGCAGTATTTT. Amino acid sequence: CASSGLAGGPDTQYF.

This clone was observed a handful of times. The rearrangement links TRBV6-5 to TRBJ2-5, with D perhaps TRBD2 (5 bases). This CDR3 is 13 amino acids long. Looked up from germline, CDR1 is MNHEY and CDR2 is SVGAGI. Between the trimmed V and J ends, which lost 4 bases and 2 bases, there was a span of 8 bases. The CDR3 region has the DNA TGTGCCAGCAGTTTCGGGATTCAAGAGACCCAGTACTTC. Translated: CASSFGIQETQYF.

This clone turned up a few times. V usage is TRBV5-6 and J usage is TRBJ2-7, with D maybe TRBD1 (6 bases). This CDR3 is built from 14 residues. V was clipped by 4 bases and J by 5 bases, with 16 bases between them. Germline V gene lookup returns CDR1 SGHDT and CDR2 YYEEEE. CDR3 protein: CASSIRQVGNEQYF. The CDR3 nucleotides read TGTGCCAGCAGCATTAGACAGGTGGGGAACGAGCAGTACTTC.

This clone was seen a few times. The V call is TRBV7-9, the J call TRBJ1-5; D remains unclear. The CDR3 runs to 12 residues. Germline CDR1 and CDR2: SEHNR and FQNEAQ (reference sequence). The ends were cut back, 3 bases at V and 7 bases at J, with 7 bases in the middle. CDR3 DNA sequence: TGTGCCAGCAGCTTGGGTTCACAGCCCCAGCATTTT. Amino acids: CASSLGSQPQHF. The full variable domain, with the rest looked up from reference TRBV7-9 and TRBJ1-5, is DTGVSQNPRHKITKRGQNVTFRCDPISEHNRLYWYRQTLGQGPEFLTYFQNEAQLEKSRLLSDRFSAERPKGSFSTLEIQRTEQGDSAMYLCASSLGSQPQHFGDGTRLSIL.

This chain links TRBV5-4 with TRBJ2-7; D call uncertain. The CDR3 extends over 14 amino acids. V lost 3 bases and J 2 bases, leaving 12 bases between the germline ends. Germline CDR1 and CDR2: SGHNT and YYREEE (reference sequence). This CDR3 reads CASSSSSPTYEQYF. Here the CDR3 DNA reads TGTGCCAGCAGCTCCTCGTCGCCCACCTACGAGCAGTACTTC.

The V call is TRBV4-1, the J call TRBJ2-2, with TRBD2 matching 11 bases. Germline trimming cut 5 bases from V and 1 base from J; bases unmatched to any gene: 3. CDR1 is MGHRA and CDR2 is YSYEKL in the germline V gene. CDR3 length: 16 residues. The CDR3 DNA sequence: TGCGCCAGCAGCGCCCTAGCGGGGGGGAACACCGGGGAGCTGTTTTTT. Protein sequence: CASSALAGGNTGELFF.

This clone was seen a few times. V and J are TRBV15 and TRBJ2-7; 8 nucleotides line up with TRBD2. The germline gives CDR1 LNHNV, CDR2 YYDKDF (reference sequence). The J segment lost 0 bases and the V segment lost 3 bases, leaving 13 bases of the junction unmatched. This CDR3 comprises 18 residues. The CDR3 protein is CATSSPKEAGANSYEQYF. The CDR3 region has the DNA TGTGCCACCAGCAGCCCCAAGGAAGCGGGGGCAAACTCCTACGAGCAGTACTTC.

The chain uses TRBV6-5 and TRBJ1-5; D call uncertain. The CDR3 covers 13 residues. The V gene lost 2 bases and the J gene lost 2 bases, with 4 bases spanning the gap. From germline, CDR1 is MNHEY and CDR2 SVGAGI. The CDR3 sequence is CASSYEGNQPQHF. CDR3 in DNA: TGTGCCAGCAGTTACGAGGGCAATCAGCCCCAGCATTTT.

V usage is TRBV5-6 and J usage is TRBJ1-1; maybe TRBD1 (6 bases). From germline, CDR1 is SGHDT and CDR2 YYEEEE. This CDR3 has 13 amino acids. Deletions cut 2 bases from V and 5 bases from J, with 10 bases between. This CDR3 is CASSFVQGTEAFF. CDR3 DNA sequence: TGTGCCAGCAGCTTTGTACAGGGTACTGAAGCTTTCTTT.

CDR3 sequence (DNA): TGTGCCAGCAGCACCGGGACAGGGTACGAGCAGTACTTC. Translated: CASSTGTGYEQYF. The chain links TRBV11-2 to TRBJ2-7; 9 nucleotides align to TRBD1. The length of the CDR3 is 13 residues. V dropped 5 bases and J dropped 4; count of bases not matched to a gene: 3. Germline V gives CDR1 SGHAT, CDR2 FQNNGV.

The CDR3 reads CASRYRMNTEAFF. CDR3 DNA: TGCGCCAGCAGGTACAGGATGAACACTGAAGCTTTCTTT. V usage is TRBV5-1 and J usage is TRBJ1-1; the D gene is possibly TRBD1 (5 bases). The V gene's germline CDR1 is SGHRS and CDR2 YFSETQ. The CDR3 is made up of 13 amino acids. Trimming removed 5 bases from V and 0 bases from J, with 8 bases in between.

This clone was picked up many times. The same CDR3 can be traced to other DNA sequences in this sample. The rearrangement joins TRBV4-3 to TRBJ1-4, with D unresolved. The CDR3 is made up of 15 amino acids. V was shortened by 0 bases and J by 0 bases, with 5 bases between the two germline ends. The germline CDR1 and CDR2 sequences are LGHNA and YSLEER. The DNA of the CDR3 is TGCGCCAGCAGCCAAGACGGAGCAACTAATGAAAAACTGTTTTTT. Translation gives CASSQDGATNEKLFF.